This paragraph reports one TCR beta chain. Its cognate antigen is unknown. Germline assignment: CDR1 SGHTA and CDR2 FQGNSA. V lost 1 base, J lost 4 bases, and 8 bases lay in between. The CDR3 contains 14 residues. The data belong to a study of cytomegalovirus exposure and HLA in healthy donors. The PCR ran on 60 Vbeta and 13 Jbeta primers. Produced via immunoSEQ multiplex PCR; TCRdb's table is partial and in-frame only. The repertoire has about 180,000 clones, 80% of them found once; the top ten carry 6% to 7.5%. Study-level points and caveats: It was only CMV serostatus that was available as immune exposure information. A likely sequencing artifact accounted for one observed cluster of highly shared sequence variants.

The material sequenced was PBMCs. The sequence was obtained from a man aged 30 to 45 in good health and CMV-seropositive. The chain joins TRBV7-2 to TRBJ1-5; weak D call: TRBD1 (6 bases). The CDR3 protein is CASSLVQGNQPQHF. CDR3 nucleotides: TGTGCCAGCAGCTTAGTACAGGGAAATCAGCCCCAGCATTTT.